These T cell receptor beta chains were read from a single sample in a study of early stage breast cancer tumors. Some clones are missing from TCRdb's copy, which holds only in-frame ones; the method was immunoSEQ multiplex PCR. The sample contains some 21,000 clones, about 76% of which appear only once. Sequencing used blood. The source is a person aged 55-75 years with breast cancer. The CDR3 runs from the conserved cysteine through the conserved F or W. D genes are given only for firm matches. The size of a clone is reported for some rows only, either as once, few or many, or as a class for expanded clones.

cdr3_length clone_size d_call j_call v_call cdr3_aa cdr3_nt
14 once TRBD1 TRBJ1-2 TRBV5-1 CASSFGTGNYGYTF TGCGCCAGCAGCTTTGGGACAGGAAACTATGGCTACACCTTC
13 - - TRBJ2-5 TRBV7-6 CASSVSGRETQYF TGTGCCAGCAGCGTCTCGGGGCGGGAGACCCAGTACTTC
14 - - TRBJ1-4 TRBV2 CASTRELLNEKLFF TGTGCCAGCACAAGAGAGCTCCTTAATGAAAAACTGTTTTTT
17 - TRBD2 TRBJ2-1 TRBV7-6 CASSLQPWTSYHNEQFF TGTGCCAGCAGCTTACAGCCCTGGACTAGCTACCACAATGAGCAGTTCTTC
12 - - TRBJ2-7 TRBV30 CAWSRDNYEQYF TGTGCCTGGAGTCGGGACAACTACGAGCAGTACTTC
16 - TRBD2 TRBJ2-3 TRBV5-1 CASSWASGRGTDTQYF TGCGCCAGCAGCTGGGCTAGCGGGAGGGGCACAGATACGCAGTATTTT
14 - - TRBJ2-7 TRBV7-8 CASSFTGGGSEQYF TGTGCCAGCAGCTTTACAGGGGGGGGGAGCGAGCAGTACTTC
16 - - TRBJ1-4 TRBV11-2 CASSDLGGGGSEKLFF TGTGCCAGCAGCGACCTCGGGGGCGGGGGCAGCGAAAAACTGTTTTTT
18 - TRBD2 TRBJ2-1 TRBV15 CATSPRREGLLRYNEQFF TGTGCCACCAGCCCGCGGCGGGAGGGCCTTTTACGCTACAATGAGCAGTTCTTC
16 - - TRBJ1-4 TRBV4-1 CASSQGRLTIGEKLFF TGCGCCAGCAGCCAAGGTAGACTGACTATAGGTGAAAAACTGTTTTTT
16 once TRBD1 TRBJ1-2 TRBV4-2 CASSQDSAGGYYGYTF TGTGCCAGCAGCCAAGACTCGGCAGGGGGTTACTATGGCTACACCTTC
15 - TRBD1 TRBJ2-5 TRBV5-1 CASSLAGQGGETQYF TGCGCCAGCAGCTTGGCGGGACAGGGTGGGGAGACCCAGTACTTC
13 once TRBD2 TRBJ2-2 TRBV9 CASRGGSTGELFF TGTGCCAGCAGGGGGGGGTCGACCGGGGAGCTGTTTTTT
16 - TRBD2 TRBJ2-3 TRBV7-8 CASSLVAGFSTDTQYF TGTGCCAGCAGCTTAGTAGCGGGGTTTAGCACAGATACGCAGTATTTT
11 - - TRBJ2-7 TRBV5-6 CASSFGGEQYF TGTGCCAGCAGCTTCGGGGGCGAGCAGTACTTC
14 - TRBD1 TRBJ1-1 TRBV6-8 CASSLTGGSTEAFF TGTGCCAGCAGTCTCACAGGGGGTAGCACTGAAGCTTTCTTT
15 - - TRBJ1-4 TRBV4-2 CASSPQGRINEKLFF TGTGCCAGCAGCCCCCAGGGACGGATTAATGAAAAACTGTTTTTT
15 once TRBD2 TRBJ2-5 TRBV5-7 CASSLPSGSRETQYF TGTGCCAGCAGCTTGCCTAGCGGGAGTAGGGAGACCCAGTACTTC
15 - TRBD1 TRBJ2-7 TRBV5-1 CASSFLDRVSYEQYF TGCGCCAGCAGCTTCTTGGACAGGGTCTCCTACGAGCAGTACTTC
14 - TRBD1 TRBJ1-5 TRBV5-1 CASKPGTAGQPQHF TGCGCCAGCAAGCCCGGGACAGCGGGTCAGCCCCAGCATTTT
14 - - TRBJ2-5 TRBV4-2 CASSQGLSPETQYF TGTGCCAGCAGCCAAGGACTCTCCCCGGAGACCCAGTACTTC
15 once TRBD1 TRBJ2-7 TRBV7-6 CASSLSGGSSYEQYF TGTGCCAGCAGCTTGTCAGGGGGAAGCTCCTACGAGCAGTACTTC
14 - - TRBJ2-5 TRBV7-9 CASSYTFRQETQYF TGTGCCAGCAGCTACACTTTTCGGCAAGAGACCCAGTACTTC
15 - TRBD1 TRBJ2-5 TRBV5-6 CASTTPGQGQETQYF TGTGCCAGCACCACACCGGGACAGGGCCAAGAGACCCAGTACTTC
18 few TRBD2 TRBJ2-5 TRBV10-3 CAISGGLAGGEGQETQYF TGTGCCATCAGTGGGGGACTAGCGGGAGGCGAAGGACAAGAGACCCAGTACTTC
16 - TRBD2 TRBJ2-2 TRBV7-7 CASSPGRLVNTGELFF TGTGCTAGCAGCCCCGGGAGGCTCGTAAACACCGGGGAGCTGTTTTTT
17 once - TRBJ1-3 TRBV19 CAASGIIPSHSGNTIYF TGTGCCGCATCGGGGATTATCCCCTCCCACTCTGGAAACACCATATATTTT
18 - TRBD2 TRBJ2-3 TRBV7-2 CASSLYLTSGRYSDTQYF TGTGCCAGCAGCTTATACTTGACTAGCGGGAGGTATTCGGATACGCAGTATTTT
14 - TRBD2 TRBJ2-5 TRBV11-3 CASSFRGREETQYF TGTGCCAGCAGCTTTAGAGGGAGGGAAGAGACCCAGTACTTC
14 - - TRBJ2-7 TRBV6-1 CASSAQQGGGEQYF TGTGCCAGCAGTGCCCAACAGGGGGGGGGCGAGCAGTACTTC
12 - - TRBJ1-1 TRBV9 CASSGGSTEAFF TGTGCCAGCAGCGGTGGGAGCACTGAAGCTTTCTTT
13 - - TRBJ1-5 TRBV5-1 CASSLDSNQPQHF TGCGCCAGCAGCTTGGACAGCAATCAGCCCCAGCATTTT
14 - - TRBJ2-7 TRBV6-1 CASSPGHVIYEQYF TGTGCCAGCAGTCCTGGACACGTGATCTACGAGCAGTACTTC
14 - TRBD2 TRBJ2-1 TRBV5-1 CASALAGVGNEQFF TGCGCCAGCGCTCTAGCGGGAGTTGGCAATGAGCAGTTCTTC
12 few - TRBJ2-7 TRBV29-1 CSVVDSTHEQYF TGCAGCGTTGTAGACAGCACCCACGAGCAGTACTTC
14 - - TRBJ1-3 TRBV5-1 CASMRESSGNTIYF TGCGCCAGCATGAGAGAATCCTCTGGAAACACCATATATTTT
16 few TRBD1 TRBJ2-2 TRBV7-8 CASSSRGQVDTGELFF TGTGCCAGCAGCTCAAGGGGACAGGTCGACACCGGGGAGCTGTTTTTT
16 - - TRBJ2-5 TRBV6-5 CASSYLGYGQQETQYF TGTGCCAGCAGTTACCTAGGCTACGGACAACAAGAGACCCAGTACTTC
15 - - TRBJ2-1 TRBV12-5 CASGLGLAEGDEQFF TGTGCTAGTGGTTTGGGACTAGCCGAGGGGGATGAGCAGTTCTTC
14 - - TRBJ1-2 TRBV29-1 CSVDFSGPQSGYTF TGCAGCGTTGATTTTTCGGGACCCCAGTCCGGCTACACCTTC
15 - TRBD2 TRBJ2-1 TRBV19 CASQLAGGSFNEQFF TGTGCCAGTCAGCTAGCGGGAGGGTCGTTTAATGAGCAGTTCTTC
12 - TRBD1 TRBJ2-5 TRBV30 CAGNRGGETQYF TGTGCCGGAAACAGGGGCGGGGAGACCCAGTACTTC
15 - TRBD2 TRBJ2-5 TRBV6-5 CASSYGVAGVETQYF TGTGCCAGCAGTTACGGGGTAGCGGGGGTGGAGACCCAGTACTTC
13 few - TRBJ1-1 TRBV7-3 CASSLSRNTEAFF TGTGCCAGCAGCTTATCCAGGAACACTGAAGCTTTCTTT
11 once - TRBJ1-1 TRBV29-1 CSVHRRTEAFF TGCAGCGTTCATAGAAGGACTGAAGCTTTCTTT
9 few - TRBJ2-7 TRBV5-1 CASRHEQYF TGCGCCAGCAGACACGAGCAGTACTTC